The 15 T cell receptor beta chains below all came from one sample that was sequenced in a study of a mutant IDH1 vaccine in newly diagnosed glioma. Their antigens are not known. Data came from immunoSEQ multiplex PCR; TCRdb stores just in-frame clones and leaves some out. The sample yields over 45,000 clones, approximately 80% seen once. The time point is: week 23, last vaccination. Every vaccine dose comprised 300 ug of mutant IDH1 20-mer peptide plus topical imiquimod. Sample: PBMCs, taken from a glioma patient whose treatment included an IDH1 peptide vaccine. The receptors originated from a man aged 40-49 years with glioma.

The gene calls are TRBV7-9 and TRBJ1-2; tentative D call: TRBD1 (5 bases). The CDR3 loop spans 15 amino acids. Trimming shortened V by 7 bases and J by 8 bases, and 23 bases separated the two germline ends. Germline assignment: CDR1 SEHNR and CDR2 FQNEAQ (reference sequence). CDR3 region: CASTPPDTLYLGYTF. CDR3 DNA: TGTGCCAGCACCCCCCCGGACACGCTTTATCTCGGCTACACCTTC.

The rearrangement joins TRBV4-1 to TRBJ2-7; no clear D gene. The CDR3 runs 14 residues. Trimming took off 0 bases at V and 2 bases at J, with 8 bases between the two ends. Germline V CDR1 and CDR2: MGHRA, YSYEKL. CDR3 amino acids: CASSQDRWTYEQYF. In DNA, the CDR3 is TGCGCCAGCAGCCAAGACAGGTGGACCTACGAGCAGTACTTC.

V usage is TRBV7-2 and J usage is TRBJ1-1; D possibly corresponds to TRBD1 (6 bases). The V and J ends lost 7 bases and 7 bases respectively, with 19 bases between them. Germline V CDR1 and CDR2: SGHTA, FQGNSA. The CDR3 totals 14 residues. The chain's CDR3 is CASISMGAGREAFF. The DNA for the CDR3 is TGTGCCAGCATTTCTATGGGGGCAGGGCGTGAAGCTTTCTTT.

The chain recombines TRBV7-8 with TRBJ2-3, with unresolved D. The germline V gene encodes CDR1 SGHVS and CDR2 FQNEAQ. The length of the CDR3 is 11 residues. Trimming shortened V by 6 bases and J by 3 bases, and 4 bases separated the two germline ends. CDR3 sequence: CASRGTDTQYF. As DNA, the CDR3 is TGTGCCAGCAGGGGGACAGATACGCAGTATTTT. The whole variable domain, remainder taken from reference TRBV7-8 and TRBJ2-3, is GAGVSQSPRYKVAKRGQDVALRCDPISGHVSLFWYQQALGQGPEFLTYFQNEAQLDKSGLPSDRFFAERPEGSVSTLKIQRTQQEDSAVYLCASRGTDTQYFGPGTRLTVL.

The chain links TRBV5-6 to TRBJ1-1, with 8 positions matching TRBD1. From germline, CDR1 is SGHDT and CDR2 YYEEEE. The CDR3 has 15 amino acids. V lost 2 bases, J lost 5 bases, and 8 bases stayed unmatched. The CDR3 coding sequence is TGTGCCAGCAGCTTTGGGTCAGGGGGCTATACTGAAGCTTTCTTT. This translates into CASSFGSGGYTEAFF.

Only one count was recorded for this clone. This rearrangement joins TRBV11-2 to TRBJ1-2, with D uncertain. The CDR3 has 13 residues. The V end was cut by 5 bases, the J end by 4 bases, with 11 bases between. Germline V CDR1 and CDR2: SGHAT, FQNNGV. CDR3 nucleotide sequence: TGTGCCAGCAGCGCCAACCCAGGCTATGGCTACACCTTC. This codes for CASSANPGYGYTF.

This clone was counted a few times. V gene TRBV30 combines with J gene TRBJ1-5, with D possibly TRBD1 on 6 matching bases. V was trimmed by 2 bases and J by 7 bases, leaving 15 bases between them. CDR1 is GTSNPN and CDR2 is SVGIG in the germline V gene (reference sequence). The CDR3 covers 14 residues. The CDR3 spells CAWSPRGFGQPQHF. CDR3 DNA sequence: TGTGCCTGGAGTCCTAGGGGGTTCGGGCAGCCCCAGCATTTT.

The chain recombines TRBV6-6 with TRBJ2-2, with 11 bases fitting TRBD1. Looked up from germline, CDR1 is MNHNY and CDR2 is SVGAGI (reference sequence). This CDR3 is 15 amino acids long. Trimming removed 8 bases from V and 4 bases from J; junction bases left unmatched: 6. The CDR3 bases are TGTGCCAGCGGACCCGGGACAGGGGGCACCGGGGAGCTGTTTTTT. Its translation: CASGPGTGGTGELFF.

The genes are TRBV2 and TRBJ1-6, with TRBD1 as a possible D gene (5 bases). The CDR3 spans 13 residues. CDR1 is SNHLY and CDR2 is FYNNEI in the germline V gene. V was shortened by 6 bases and J by 9 bases, with 12 bases between the two germline ends. The CDR3 sequence is CASRVGAGSPLHF. The CDR3 bases are TGTGCCAGCAGGGTAGGGGCCGGTTCACCCCTCCACTTT.

The chain links TRBV20-1 to TRBJ2-1; D unclear. The CDR3 totals 11 residues. Trimming took 2 bases from V and 7 from J, leaving 6 bases between them. Looked up from germline, CDR1 is DFQATT and CDR2 is SNEGSKA (reference sequence). The CDR3 loop is CSARPLNEQFF. Here the CDR3 DNA reads TGCAGTGCTAGACCCCTAAATGAGCAGTTCTTC.

V gene TRBV6-6 combines with J gene TRBJ2-3; D perhaps matches TRBD2 (6 bases). Trimming removed 4 bases from V and 2 bases from J, with 13 bases in between. CDR3 length: 15 residues. The V gene's germline CDR1 is MNHNY and CDR2 SVGAGI (reference sequence). In DNA, the CDR3 is TGTGCCAGCAGTTTAGTCGGCGGGAACACAGATACGCAGTATTTT. Residues: CASSLVGGNTDTQYF.

V gene TRBV9 combines with J gene TRBJ2-5; D tentatively reads TRBD1 or TRBD2 (5 bases each). Germline V gene sequence: CDR1 SGDLS, CDR2 YYNGEE. V was cut by 7 bases and J by 0 bases, with 10 bases left in between. The CDR3 totals 13 residues. The CDR3 here is CASHGADQETQYF. The CDR3 DNA reads as TGTGCCAGCCACGGGGCAGACCAAGAGACCCAGTACTTC.

Note on this clone: Here the CDR3 omits its conserved ending phenylalanine or tryptophan, so a read error is the likely source. The DNA is omitted, as the CDR3 cannot be located on it reliably, and the CDR3 follows TCRdb's listing. The V gene is TRBV5-6, the J gene TRBJ2-7; TRBD1, the table's D call, lacks a check against the DNA. The CDR3 region is 12 residues in length, termini included. Germline V gives CDR1 SGHDT, CDR2 YYEEEE. The CDR3 here is CASSAGTGAPTG.

The chain is built from TRBV6-1 and TRBJ2-6; D possibly corresponds to TRBD2 (6 bases). The V gene lost 4 bases and the J gene lost 1 base, with 8 bases spanning the gap. The CDR3 is 15 amino acids. Looked up from germline, CDR1 is MNHNS and CDR2 is SASEGT. The CDR3 nucleotides read TGTGCCAGCAGTGCACGGGAGTCTGGGGCCAACGTCCTGACTTTC. Translating gives CASSARESGANVLTF.

This clone was found a few times. The chain couples TRBV5-6 to TRBJ1-5, with TRBD1 matching over 10 bases. Per the germline V gene, CDR1 is SGHDT and CDR2 is YYEEEE. The CDR3 is made up of 17 amino acids. Germline trimming cut 0 bases from V and 0 bases from J; bases unmatched to any gene: 3. DNA for the CDR3: TGTGCCAGCAGCTTGGGACAGGGGGCCTATAGCAATCAGCCCCAGCATTTT. Its translation is CASSLGQGAYSNQPQHF.